The present entry profiles one TCR beta chain with its context. Its cognate antigen is unknown. Per germline, CDR1 SGHVS and CDR2 FQNEAQ. The CDR3 runs 16 residues. V lost 5 bases to trimming and J lost 1 base, with 16 bases between them. The data were obtained in a study of blood T cells in healthy people across ages. Study-level points and caveats: Diversity was higher, and naive CD4+ cells more numerous, in long-lived donors than in aged donors.

A second PCR, run for about 6 to 12 cycles, used a sample-barcoded 5' primer plus a J-beta primer mix. Each of the cDNA molecules was tagged by a template-switch adaptor with 12 random nucleotides. TCRdb called the 5' RACE reads again in MiXCR, with one record for every CDR3 protein. Of just over 1 million distinct CDR3 sequences in the sample, under 55% were seen once. The donors, healthy Caucasians from Russia, were aged 6 to 90. Each donor supplied ten milliliters of peripheral blood. This TCR was recovered from a woman aged 55-75 years in good health. The chain joins TRBV7-8 to TRBJ2-3; D is unresolved. Sequencing was carried out using blood. The CDR3 coding sequence is TGTGCCAGCAGCCCCACCAGGATCCAGGGCACAGATACGCAGTATTTT. This encodes CASSPTRIQGTDTQYF.